This TCR beta chain was found in a study of T cell repertoires in cytomegalovirus infection. Turning to the study itself: Public TCR beta signatures marked donors with CMV infection and the matching HLA.

TCRdb re-called the reads through MiXCR, storing one row per CDR3 protein. The sample lists roughly 990,000 distinct CDR3 sequences; less than 40% were seen once. Study conclusions and caveats: Dominating the ex vivo response were TCR beta clonotypes that were CMV-specific and HLA-C-restricted.

In the case of this clonotype: What it recognizes is unknown.

V was cut by 8 bases and J by 0 bases, with 16 bases left in between. Per the germline V gene, CDR1 is SNHLY and CDR2 is FYNNEI. The CDR3 contains 16 residues. V gene TRBV2 combines with J gene TRBJ2-2; no clear D. Specimen: cultured CD8+ T cells from PBMCs, collected from culture after CMV antigen stimulation. This receptor was identified in a human donor in good health (CMV status not recorded). Some clones in this sample may be carry-over from other donors' samples. For the CDR3, the DNA is TGTGCCAGCGTGGATAAAGTTAGAACGAACACCGGGGAGCTGTTTTTT. The encoded protein is CASVDKVRTNTGELFF.